This T cell receptor (beta chain) emerged from a study of blood T cell repertoires in COVID-19. As for the study in general: Collection of acute and convalescent COVID-19 samples took place in the United States, Italy and Spain. T cells, B-cell-depleted T cells, or PBMCs provided the cDNA or gDNA that served as material.

Germline assignment: CDR1 MNHNY and CDR2 SVGAGI (reference sequence). There are 15 residues in the CDR3. The V and J ends lost 7 bases and 7 bases respectively, with 19 bases between them. In the original analysis: Reference gene primer amplification yielded estimated nucleated cell counts. Sequenced by immunoSEQ multiplex PCR; TCRdb stores in-frame clones only, minus some. V, J and clone size derive from that table, while D and trimming were established from the DNA sequence. This sample has about 400,000 clones; roughly 91% occur once, and the top ten carry 4% to 5.5%. This TCR came from a woman in her twenties or thirties with acute or convalescent COVID-19. The chain recombines TRBV6-6 with TRBJ1-4; D may be TRBD1 (5 bases). The sequencing sample was made of peripheral blood. Written as DNA, the CDR3 is TGTGCCAGCAATCCTGCCGGGACTGAAGGTGAAAAACTGTTTTTT. Its translation: CASNPAGTEGEKLFF.